This T cell receptor beta chain is from a study of T cells in Graves' hyperthyroidism and ophthalmopathy. CDR3 length: 17 residues. Germline V gene data show CDR1 as SGHAT and CDR2 as FQNNGV. V was cut by 4 bases and J by 7 bases, with 26 bases left in between. The study excluded patients with uncontrolled infection, other autoimmune disease, pregnancy or lactation. This clonotype was detected ten times or more. What it binds is not known. Study-wide findings and caveats: Most thyroid clonotypes expanded above 0.001 were also detected in blood. Stable hyperthyroidism was separated from ophthalmopathy by a model based on 13 V-J features.

RNA transcripts served as the template for amplifying TCR beta CDR3 regions. Carried out on the TCR CDR3, a first-round RT-PCR used the HTBI primer set. TCRdb redid the calling of the multiplex PCR reads with MiXCR, one entry per CDR3 protein. The sample carries more than 300,000 distinct CDR3 sequences, less than 20% recorded once. V is TRBV11-2 and J is TRBJ2-7, with a weak D call TRBD2 (6 bases). The sequencing sample was made of blood. The origin of this receptor is a man aged 18 to 35 with Graves' ophthalmopathy. The CDR3 loop is CASSSTQRITYGGEQYF. CDR3 DNA sequence: TGTGCCAGCAGCTCGACACAGAGAATAACGTACGGAGGGGAGCAGTACTTC.